This T cell receptor (beta chain) was sequenced during a study of blood T cell repertoires in COVID-19. About the research overall: The origin of the acute and convalescent COVID-19 samples was the United States, Italy and Spain. Sample material is recorded as cDNA or gDNA derived from T cells, B-cell-depleted T cells, or PBMCs.

As processed by the authors: Amplification from reference gene primers served as the basis for estimated nucleated cell counts. Profiling relied on immunoSEQ multiplex PCR, and the TCRdb table lists in-frame clones only, not all of them. V, J and clone size reflect that table, while D and trimming were determined from the DNA. This table has 200,000 to 250,000 clones, more than 70% appearing once. The V gene end was trimmed by 0 bases and the J gene end by 7 bases; junction bases not matched to a gene: 3. This CDR3 comprises 13 residues. In germline, CDR1 is SGHDT, CDR2 YYEEEE. V and J are TRBV5-6 and TRBJ2-5; 7 nucleotides align to TRBD2. The clonotype was recovered from a human donor in a cohort sampled during active COVID-19. Sequenced: peripheral blood. The CDR3 loop is CASSLGTRGTQYF. Here the CDR3 DNA reads TGTGCCAGCAGCTTGGGGACTAGGGGGACCCAGTACTTC.